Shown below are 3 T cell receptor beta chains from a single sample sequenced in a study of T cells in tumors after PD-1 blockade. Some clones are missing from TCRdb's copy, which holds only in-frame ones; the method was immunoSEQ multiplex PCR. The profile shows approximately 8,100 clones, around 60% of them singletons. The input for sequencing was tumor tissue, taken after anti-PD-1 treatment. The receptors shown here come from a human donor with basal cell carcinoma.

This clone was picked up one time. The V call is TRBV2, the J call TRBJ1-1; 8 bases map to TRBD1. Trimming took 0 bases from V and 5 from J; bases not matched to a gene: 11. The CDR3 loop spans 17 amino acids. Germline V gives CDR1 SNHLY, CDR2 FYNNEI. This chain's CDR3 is CASSEAGGGRGLTEAFF. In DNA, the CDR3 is TGTGCCAGCAGTGAAGCGGGTGGCGGCAGGGGGCTTACTGAAGCTTTCTTT.

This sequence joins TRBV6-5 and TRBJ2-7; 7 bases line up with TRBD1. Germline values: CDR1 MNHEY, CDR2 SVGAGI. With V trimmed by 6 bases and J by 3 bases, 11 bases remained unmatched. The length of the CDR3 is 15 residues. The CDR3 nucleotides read TGTGCCAGCAGCCGACAGGGAGTTTCAGGCTACGAGCAGTACTTC. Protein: CASSRQGVSGYEQYF.

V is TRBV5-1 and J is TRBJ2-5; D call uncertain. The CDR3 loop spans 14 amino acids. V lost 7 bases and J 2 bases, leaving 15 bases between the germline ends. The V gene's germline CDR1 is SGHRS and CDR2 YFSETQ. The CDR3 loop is CASGDLRFQETQYF. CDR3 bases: TGCGCCAGCGGCGACCTCCGATTTCAAGAGACCCAGTACTTC.